The 30 T cell receptor beta chains listed next were all sequenced from one sample in a study of shared clonotypes between healthy human individuals. Sequenced by immunoSEQ multiplex PCR; TCRdb stores in-frame clones only, minus some. The profile shows approximately 740,000 clones, 74% of them singletons. Sequenced material: memory CD4+ T cells sorted from blood. As to subset: CD45RA-negative fraction. Source of these receptors: a woman between 25 and 40 years old in good health.

This clone was found a few times. The CDR3 DNA reads TGCGCCAGCTCGGTAGGGCACGGAGAGACCCAGTACTTC. This translates into CASSVGHGETQYF. The chain couples TRBV5-1 to TRBJ2-5; no clear D gene. This CDR3 contains 13 residues. Germline-derived CDR1 and CDR2 are SGHRS and YFSETQ. Deletions cut 7 bases from V and 4 bases from J, with 14 bases between.

This chain links TRBV2 with TRBJ2-3; 11 nucleotides match TRBD2. The CDR3 is 16 amino acids. J lost 4 bases, V lost 7 bases, and 10 bases had no gene match. Germline V gives CDR1 SNHLY, CDR2 FYNNEI. CDR3 protein: CASMILLAGAPDTQYF. CDR3 bases: TGTGCCAGCATGATCTTACTAGCGGGAGCCCCAGATACGCAGTATTTT.

The V and J genes are TRBV28 and TRBJ1-3; D might be TRBD1 (6 bases). Germline V gene lookup returns CDR1 MDHEN and CDR2 SYDVKM. The V gene lost 5 bases and the J gene lost 3 bases, with 14 bases spanning the gap. This CDR3 region has 15 residues. CDR3 loop: CASSLRTVNGNTIYF. For the CDR3, the DNA is TGTGCCAGCAGTCTGAGGACAGTAAATGGAAACACCATATATTTT.

In DNA form, the CDR3 reads TGCGCCAGCATGGCGGAGACAGATACGCAGTATTTT. Protein sequence: CASMAETDTQYF. V is TRBV10-2 and J is TRBJ2-3; D is unclear. Per germline, CDR1 WSHSY and CDR2 SAAADI. There are 12 residues in the CDR3. The V gene lost 7 bases and the J gene lost 3 bases, with 8 bases spanning the gap.

The V gene is TRBV19, the J gene TRBJ2-5, with TRBD1 matching over 8 bases. The CDR3 spans 15 residues. The V gene end was trimmed by 5 bases and the J gene end by 5 bases; junction bases not matched to a gene: 10. Per the germline V gene, CDR1 is LNHDA and CDR2 is SQIVND (reference sequence). The CDR3 spells CASSADRGRMETQYF. CDR3 DNA sequence: TGTGCCAGTAGTGCCGACAGGGGAAGGATGGAGACCCAGTACTTC.

The CDR3 DNA follows: TGCAGCGTCGGGACAGGGGGCCTATCCTACGAGCAGTACTTC. Translating it yields CSVGTGGLSYEQYF. The chain combines TRBV29-1 with TRBJ2-7; the match to TRBD1 covers 12 bases. V trimming: 6 bases; J trimming: 1 base; junction bases outside the gene matches: 4. CDR3 length equals 14 residues. Germline CDR1 SQVTM, CDR2 ANQGSEA.

The chain employs TRBV28 and TRBJ1-4; 9 positions agree with TRBD1. CDR3 size: 15 residues. V lost 4 bases, J lost 8 bases, and 8 bases stayed unmatched. Per the germline V gene, CDR1 is MDHEN and CDR2 is SYDVKM. Written as DNA, the CDR3 is TGTGCCAGCAGTTCCCCGGGACAGGGAAGCGAAAAACTGTTTTTT. This translates into CASSSPGQGSEKLFF.

The count of this clone is one. The genes are TRBV14 and TRBJ1-4, with no clear D. The ends were cut back, 4 bases at V and 7 bases at J, with 16 bases in the middle. The CDR3 is 15 amino acids. Germline assignment: CDR1 SGHDN and CDR2 FVKESK. Written as DNA, the CDR3 is TGTGCCAGCAGCCCACCTGGGAAGAGAGGTGAAAAACTGTTTTTT. Its protein product is CASSPPGKRGEKLFF. Full variable domain (outside the CDR3, taken from reference TRBV14 and TRBJ1-4): EAGVTQFPSHSVIEKGQTVTLRCDPISGHDNLYWYRRVMGKEIKFLLHFVKESKQDESGMPNNRFLAERTGGTYSTLKVQPAELEDSGVYFCASSPPGKRGEKLFFGSGTQLSVL.

This chain uses TRBV7-9 with TRBJ2-1; 9 bases line up with TRBD1. This CDR3 has 17 residues. V lost 4 bases to trimming and J lost 2 bases; unmatched junction nucleotides: 9. Germline CDR1 is SEHNR and CDR2 is FQNEAQ (reference sequence). The CDR3 coding sequence is TGTGCCAGCAGCTCTTACCCCGGGACAGGGACCTACAATGAGCAGTTCTTC. Translating gives CASSSYPGTGTYNEQFF.

The chain joins TRBV2 to TRBJ2-3, with D perhaps matching TRBD2 (5 bases). CDR3 length: 14 amino acids. Germline CDR1 reads SNHLY; CDR2 reads FYNNEI. V shed 8 bases and J shed 2 bases, with 14 bases lying between them. The CDR3 spells CASVALVFTDTQYF. CDR3 sequence (DNA): TGTGCCAGCGTGGCACTAGTCTTCACAGATACGCAGTATTTT. Complete variable domain (other parts from reference TRBV2 and TRBJ2-3): EPEVTQTPSHQVTQMGQEVILRCVPISNHLYFYWYRQILGQKVEFLVSFYNNEISEKSEIFDDQFSVERPDGSNFTLKIRSTKLEDSAMYFCASVALVFTDTQYFGPGTRLTVL.

This sequence joins TRBV29-1 and TRBJ2-5; D unresolved. V dropped 0 bases and J dropped 5 bases, with 10 bases sitting between them. The germline CDR1 and CDR2 sequences are SQVTM and ANQGSEA. CDR3 length: 13 residues. The CDR3 nucleotides are TGCAGCGTTGAAGACCGGGCCTCCGAGACCCAGTACTTC. This sequence encodes CSVEDRASETQYF.

The rearrangement links TRBV6-1 to TRBJ2-2; 7 positions agree with TRBD1. CDR1 is MNHNS and CDR2 is SASEGT in the germline V gene. The CDR3 has 15 residues. J was trimmed by 3 bases and V by 8 bases; bases with no gene match: 9. CDR3 residues: CASGPQQGYTGELFF. For the CDR3, the DNA is TGTGCCAGCGGCCCCCAACAGGGGTACACCGGGGAGCTGTTTTTT.

V gene TRBV5-1 combines with J gene TRBJ2-5; 9 bases map to TRBD2. The germline V gene has CDR1 SGHRS and CDR2 YFSETQ. Trimming removed 1 base from V and 4 bases from J; junction bases left unmatched: 5. The CDR3 has 15 residues. DNA of the CDR3: TGCGCCAGCAGCTTGAGACTAGCGGATTTAGAGACCCAGTACTTC. Translating it yields CASSLRLADLETQYF.

This chain connects TRBV29-1 to TRBJ2-3; 7 bases fit TRBD1. The germline CDR1 and CDR2 sequences are SQVTM and ANQGSEA. With V trimmed by 6 bases and J by 1 base, 4 bases remained unmatched. This CDR3 has 13 amino acids. The CDR3 DNA is TGCAGCGTGGCCGGGACAGGCACAGATACGCAGTATTTT. Translated: CSVAGTGTDTQYF.

V is TRBV6-6 and J is TRBJ2-4; D possibly corresponds to TRBD1 (6 bases). Deletions cut 0 bases from V and 7 bases from J, with 16 bases between. From germline, CDR1 is MNHNY and CDR2 SVGAGI (reference sequence). The CDR3 covers 16 residues. CDR3 DNA sequence: TGTGCCAGCAGTTACTCCAAAGGACAGCAAAGTAACATTCAGTACTTC. It codes for CASSYSKGQQSNIQYF.

The chain links TRBV27 to TRBJ1-5; no firm D call. The length of the CDR3 is 15 residues. Trimming removed 7 bases at V and 0 bases at J, with 13 bases between. The germline V gene has CDR1 MNHEY and CDR2 SMNVEV (reference sequence). CDR3 sequence reads: CASTPKGYSNQPQHF. DNA for the CDR3: TGTGCCAGCACCCCAAAGGGTTATAGCAATCAGCCCCAGCATTTT.

In the case of this clone: In the same sample, other DNA sequences code for this CDR3. The chain joins TRBV29-1 to TRBJ2-7; D unresolved. The CDR3 has 12 amino acids. Trimming cost V 4 bases and J 2 bases, with 9 bases left between them. Germline assignment: CDR1 SQVTM and CDR2 ANQGSEA. The CDR3 protein is CSVVGGTYEQYF. CDR3 DNA: TGCAGCGTTGTTGGCGGCACCTACGAGCAGTACTTC.

CDR3 protein: CASSFPGGRDTEAFF. The CDR3 region has the DNA TGCGCCAGCAGCTTCCCAGGGGGCAGGGACACTGAAGCTTTCTTT. The chain has TRBV5-1 and TRBJ1-1, with 8 bases that match TRBD1. Trimming took 2 bases from V and 3 from J; bases not matched to a gene: 6. Germline CDR1 reads SGHRS; CDR2 reads YFSETQ. The CDR3 covers 15 residues.

This clone was detected once. The genes are TRBV5-1 and TRBJ2-1; 7 bases align to TRBD2. This CDR3 spans 13 amino acids. V lost 4 bases, J lost 8 bases, and 6 bases stayed unmatched. Germline CDR1 and CDR2: SGHRS and YFSETQ. CDR3 in DNA: TGCGCCAGCAGCGGGTCAGGGAGGGATGAGCAGTTCTTC. It specifies CASSGSGRDEQFF.

The chain employs TRBV5-4 and TRBJ2-6; perhaps TRBD2 as D (5 bases). The germline gives CDR1 SGHNT, CDR2 YYREEE (reference sequence). Between the trimmed V and J ends, which lost 0 bases and 0 bases, there was a span of 7 bases. The CDR3 has 16 residues. The CDR3 loop reads CASSLERYSGANVLTF. The CDR3 bases are TGTGCCAGCAGCTTGGAGCGGTACTCTGGGGCCAACGTCCTGACTTTC.

Regarding this clone: The sample carries other DNA sequences with the same CDR3. This chain connects TRBV7-2 to TRBJ1-5; D uncertain. The CDR3 has 15 residues. Trimming took 1 base from V and 4 from J, leaving 11 bases between them. Germline lookup yields CDR1 SGHTA and CDR2 FQGNSA. CDR3 sequence: CASSLGPGLNQPQHF. The CDR3 bases are TGTGCCAGCAGCTTAGGTCCAGGCCTAAATCAGCCCCAGCATTTT.

This clone was seen more than once but under ten times. Other DNA sequences in this sample translate to the same CDR3. The rearrangement uses TRBV28 and TRBJ2-3; D tentatively reads TRBD1 or TRBD2 (5 bases each). Trimming shortened V by 4 bases and J by 1 base, and 9 bases separated the two germline ends. Germline V gives CDR1 MDHEN, CDR2 SYDVKM. The CDR3 length is 14 residues. The CDR3 sequence is CASSSRDGTDTQYF. The CDR3, as DNA: TGTGCCAGCAGTTCTAGGGACGGCACAGATACGCAGTATTTT.

Only one count was recorded for this clone. The chain is built from TRBV25-1 and TRBJ2-1, with TRBD2 identical over 9 bases. This CDR3 is built from 15 residues. The J segment lost 2 bases and the V segment lost 4 bases, leaving 3 bases of the junction unmatched. Looked up from germline, CDR1 is MGHDK and CDR2 is SYGVNS. The CDR3 is CASSGGRETYNEQFF. The DNA for the CDR3 is TGTGCCAGCAGTGGCGGGAGGGAAACCTACAATGAGCAGTTCTTC.

This clone was seen once. The chain employs TRBV10-2 and TRBJ2-7, with TRBD2 matching 8 bases. CDR1 is WSHSY and CDR2 is SAAADI in the germline V gene. Trimming took 2 bases from V and 2 from J; bases not matched to a gene: 2. CDR3 length equals 14 residues. In DNA form, the CDR3 reads TGCGCCAGCAGTGAGACAGCGGGGGCCTACGAGCAGTACTTC. Its translation: CASSETAGAYEQYF.

The genes are TRBV27 and TRBJ2-3; D uncertain. CDR1 is MNHEY, CDR2 SMNVEV, per germline (reference sequence). The CDR3 is 13 amino acids. V lost 6 bases to trimming and J lost 2 bases, with 9 bases between them. The CDR3 reads CASSVLFTDTQYF. The DNA of the CDR3 is TGTGCCAGCAGCGTTCTGTTCACAGATACGCAGTATTTT.

This chain links TRBV5-1 with TRBJ2-5, with D perhaps given as TRBD1 or TRBD2 (5 bases each). CDR3 length equals 16 residues. Germline V gene sequence: CDR1 SGHRS, CDR2 YFSETQ. V was trimmed by 3 bases and J by 0 bases, leaving 15 bases between them. CDR3 residues: CASSYFPGRNQETQYF. CDR3 bases: TGCGCCAGCAGCTACTTCCCGGGACGGAACCAAGAGACCCAGTACTTC.

V usage is TRBV15 and J usage is TRBJ2-1; 7 nucleotides line up with TRBD2. The V gene end was trimmed by 3 bases and the J gene end by 5 bases; junction bases not matched to a gene: 4. The germline gives CDR1 LNHNV, CDR2 YYDKDF (reference sequence). This CDR3 is built from 14 residues. CDR3 nucleotides: TGTGCCACCAGCAGGATAGCGGGCAACAATGAGCAGTTCTTC. Its translation: CATSRIAGNNEQFF. Drawing the rest from reference TRBV15 and TRBJ2-1, the complete variable domain is DAMVIQNPRYQVTQFGKPVTLSCSQTLNHNVMYWYQQKSSQAPKLLFHYYDKDFNNEADTPDNFQSRRPNTSFCFLDIRSPGLGDTAMYLCATSRIAGNNEQFFGPGTRLTVL.

The sample holds many counts of this clone. The chain has TRBV5-1 and TRBJ1-2; D not certain. CDR1 is SGHRS, CDR2 YFSETQ, per germline. Trimming removed 1 base at V and 8 bases at J, with 12 bases between. The CDR3 is 13 amino acids. CDR3 amino acids: CASSLFSGEGYTF. The CDR3 DNA sequence: TGCGCCAGCAGCTTGTTTAGTGGGGAGGGCTACACCTTC.

CDR3 DNA sequence: TGTGCCAGCAGCTCAGGGCAGGGTATAGGCTACGAGCAGTACTTC. This encodes CASSSGQGIGYEQYF. V is TRBV5-4 and J is TRBJ2-7; TRBD1 is a possible D gene (5 bases). Germline loops: CDR1 SGHNT, CDR2 YYREEE (reference sequence). The CDR3 runs 15 residues. Between the trimmed V and J ends, which lost 3 bases and 3 bases, there was a span of 16 bases. The full variable domain, completed using reference TRBV5-4 and TRBJ2-7, is ETGVTQSPTHLIKTRGQQVTLRCSSQSGHNTVSWYQQALGQGPQFIFQYYREEENGRGNFPPRFSGLQFPNYSSELNVNALELDDSALYLCASSSGQGIGYEQYFGPGTRLTVT.

V gene TRBV19 combines with J gene TRBJ2-7, with TRBD1 matching 11 bases. With V trimmed by 6 bases and J by 3 bases, 7 bases remained unmatched. The CDR3 loop spans 15 amino acids. Germline values: CDR1 LNHDA, CDR2 SQIVND (reference sequence). This CDR3 is CASRLIGTGGYEQYF. Here the CDR3 DNA reads TGTGCCAGTAGGCTAATCGGGACAGGGGGCTACGAGCAGTACTTC.